One sample yielded the 21 T cell receptor beta chains listed below, sequenced in a study of blood T cell repertoires in COVID-19. Using immunoSEQ multiplex PCR, the repertoire was profiled, and TCRdb retains in-frame clones only, with some absent. The table shows around 84,000 clones, with about 86% occurring only once. The source material was peripheral blood. These receptors were collected from a man older than 75 with active or convalescent COVID-19.

V gene TRBV18 combines with J gene TRBJ2-7, with D perhaps matching TRBD1 (5 bases). The germline V gene encodes CDR1 KGHSH and CDR2 LQKENI. The V gene lost 3 bases and the J gene lost 5 bases, with 17 bases spanning the gap. The CDR3 has 15 amino acids. The CDR3 region is CASSPIPLRGNEQYF. The DNA for the CDR3 is TGTGCCAGCTCACCGATTCCTCTAAGGGGAAACGAGCAGTACTTC.

The rearrangement links TRBV10-1 to TRBJ2-2; TRBD2 aligns across 11 bases. V shed 3 bases and J 3 bases; nucleotides not matched to a gene: 21. Germline V gene sequence: CDR1 WNHNN, CDR2 SYGVQD (reference sequence). This CDR3 has 22 residues. The DNA for the CDR3 is TGCGCCAGCAGTGATCCCCCGACTAGCGGGAAACACCCCCGAGGGGACACCGGGGAGCTGTTTTTT. It yields the protein CASSDPPTSGKHPRGDTGELFF.

The rearrangement uses TRBV4-3 and TRBJ2-1; possible D gene TRBD2, 5 bases. CDR3 length: 13 amino acids. CDR1 and CDR2 from the germline V gene are LGHNA and YSLEER. Trimming removed 0 bases from V and 15 bases from J, with 15 bases in between. The CDR3 sequence is CASSQDMDSTLFF. The CDR3 region has the DNA TGCGCCAGCAGCCAAGATATGGACTCTACGCTGTTCTTC.

The rearrangement uses TRBV9 and TRBJ1-2; maybe TRBD1 (6 bases). CDR1 SGDLS and CDR2 YYNGEE come from the germline V gene. The CDR3 runs 13 residues. Trimming took off 0 bases at V and 6 bases at J, with 9 bases between the two ends. CDR3 sequence reads: CASSVDRDDGYTF. Here the CDR3 DNA reads TGTGCCAGCAGCGTAGACAGGGATGATGGCTACACCTTC.

V is TRBV7-9 and J is TRBJ2-3; D possibly corresponds to TRBD2 (7 bases). Germline assignment: CDR1 SEHNR and CDR2 FQNEAQ (reference sequence). There are 19 residues in the CDR3. The germline V and J ends were trimmed by 5 bases and 1 base, with 25 bases remaining between them. The CDR3 sequence is CASSTRSRRGGEGTDTQYF. CDR3 DNA sequence: TGTGCCAGCAGCACCCGCAGCCGCCGCGGGGGCGAGGGCACAGATACGCAGTATTTT.

The J gene is TRBJ1-2, the V gene TRBV7-9; TRBD1 aligns across 10 bases. Germline assignment: CDR1 SEHNR and CDR2 FQNEAQ (reference sequence). With 1 base clipped from V and 8 bases from J, the junction kept 13 bases outside the gene matches. The CDR3 sequence is 17 residues long. This CDR3 is CASSLGPQTGTGDGYTF. The CDR3 nucleotides read TGTGCCAGCAGCTTAGGCCCCCAGACCGGGACAGGGGACGGCTACACCTTC. The full variable domain, with the rest looked up from reference TRBV7-9 and TRBJ1-2, is DTGVSQNPRHKITKRGQNVTFRCDPISEHNRLYWYRQTLGQGPEFLTYFQNEAQLEKSRLLSDRFSAERPKGSFSTLEIQRTEQGDSAMYLCASSLGPQTGTGDGYTFGSGTRLTVV.

The chain carries TRBV2 and TRBJ2-3; 13 bases line up with TRBD2. Trimming removed 10 bases from V and 2 bases from J; junction bases left unmatched: 3. The CDR3 totals 14 residues. Germline values: CDR1 SNHLY, CDR2 FYNNEI. DNA for the CDR3: TGTGCCACCGGGACTAGCGGGGCCACAGATACGCAGTATTTT. This codes for CATGTSGATDTQYF.

This sequence joins TRBV7-9 and TRBJ2-7; 8 nucleotides line up with TRBD1. J was trimmed by 2 bases and V by 5 bases; bases with no gene match: 14. Germline-derived CDR1 and CDR2 are SEHNR and FQNEAQ (reference sequence). This CDR3 is 17 amino acids long. CDR3 coding DNA: TGTGCCAGCAGCCGGGGAACATCCGGGACAGGCACCTACGAGCAGTACTTC. This codes for CASSRGTSGTGTYEQYF.

This CDR3 reads CASSLTTGKALGFNEQFF. The CDR3, as DNA: TGTGCCAGCAGCTTAACGACAGGGAAGGCTTTGGGTTTCAATGAGCAGTTCTTC. The rearrangement links TRBV7-9 to TRBJ2-1, with 7 bases lining up with TRBD1. Per germline, CDR1 SEHNR and CDR2 FQNEAQ (reference sequence). The CDR3 runs to 18 residues. V trimming: 2 bases; J trimming: 6 bases; junction bases outside the gene matches: 16.

The chain links TRBV10-3 to TRBJ2-7; 8 positions agree with TRBD2. V trimming: 4 bases; J trimming: 1 base; junction bases outside the gene matches: 6. Germline V lookup: CDR1 ENHRY, CDR2 SYGVKD. This CDR3 region has 15 residues. The CDR3 loop reads CAISGSGLASYEQYF. The CDR3 DNA follows: TGTGCCATCAGTGGCAGTGGACTAGCATCCTACGAGCAGTACTTC.

The chain has TRBV19 and TRBJ2-5; TRBD1 aligns across 9 bases. From germline, CDR1 is LNHDA and CDR2 SQIVND (reference sequence). The junction had 11 bases not matched to a gene; V was cut back by 4 bases and J by 5 bases. The CDR3 has 16 amino acids. The CDR3 loop reads CASSNPGQGKKETQYF. The CDR3 nucleotides are TGTGCCAGTAGTAATCCGGGACAGGGTAAGAAGGAGACCCAGTACTTC.

J is TRBJ2-7 and V is TRBV5-5, with TRBD1 matching 10 bases. Germline V gene lookup returns CDR1 SGHKS and CDR2 YYEKEE (reference sequence). Germline trimming cut 5 bases from V and 2 bases from J; bases unmatched to any gene: 10. The CDR3 has 16 amino acids. The DNA of the CDR3 is TGTGCCAGCAGGGGGGGACAGGGGTTCTACACCTACGAGCAGTACTTC. Amino acids: CASRGGQGFYTYEQYF.

This sequence joins TRBV5-5 and TRBJ1-2, with TRBD1 as a possible D gene (5 bases). The CDR3 runs 15 residues. CDR1 SGHKS and CDR2 YYEKEE come from the germline V gene (reference sequence). V dropped 1 base and J dropped 8 bases, with 18 bases sitting between them. CDR3 DNA sequence: TGTGCCAGCAGCTTGCCCGGAGTAGGGGATGGCGGCTACACCTTC. Protein sequence: CASSLPGVGDGGYTF.

This chain links TRBV5-4 with TRBJ2-3, with 13 nucleotides matching TRBD2. The CDR3 runs to 15 residues. Germline CDR1 SGHNT, CDR2 YYREEE (reference sequence). The junction had 2 bases not matched to a gene; V was cut back by 3 bases and J by 4 bases. CDR3 amino acids: CASSWGLAGPDTQYF. The CDR3 bases are TGTGCCAGCAGCTGGGGACTAGCGGGGCCAGATACGCAGTATTTT.

This clone turned up a few times. The rearrangement uses TRBV2 and TRBJ1-4; possibly TRBD1 for D (5 bases). This CDR3 contains 16 residues. CDR1 is SNHLY and CDR2 is FYNNEI in the germline V gene. Trimming removed 5 bases at V and 1 base at J, with 14 bases between. The CDR3 bases are TGTGCCAGCAGTCTCGACAGAGATGGAACTAATGAAAAACTGTTTTTT. Its translation: CASSLDRDGTNEKLFF.

Only one count was recorded for this clone. The chain employs TRBV7-8 and TRBJ2-5; a possible D gene is TRBD2 (5 bases). From germline, CDR1 is SGHVS and CDR2 FQNEAQ. The CDR3 contains 15 residues. The V gene lost 5 bases and the J gene lost 6 bases, with 19 bases spanning the gap. The CDR3: CASSLGLAGVKTQYF. The CDR3 region has the DNA TGTGCCAGCAGCCTCGGGCTAGCTGGGGTAAAGACCCAGTACTTC.

J is TRBJ2-3 and V is TRBV6-6, with 9 bases matching TRBD1. The germline gives CDR1 MNHNY, CDR2 SVGAGI (reference sequence). J was trimmed by 1 base and V by 6 bases; bases with no gene match: 5. This CDR3 has 15 amino acids. The CDR3 coding sequence is TGTGCCAGCAGGGAGAGGACAGGGGGCACAGATACGCAGTATTTT. Translated, it gives CASRERTGGTDTQYF.

This rearrangement joins TRBV5-1 to TRBJ2-1; TRBD2 aligns across 10 bases. The CDR3 covers 17 residues. V lost 0 bases and J lost 6; bases outside the gene matches: 9. The germline V gene has CDR1 SGHRS and CDR2 YFSETQ. The chain's CDR3 is CASSLASSGRPINEQFF. Written as DNA, the CDR3 is TGCGCCAGCAGCTTGGCCTCTAGCGGGAGACCAATCAATGAGCAGTTCTTC.

V is TRBV18 and J is TRBJ1-1; TRBD1 is a possible D gene (6 bases). The CDR3 extends over 16 amino acids. V lost 2 bases and J lost 4, with 17 bases in between. The germline gives CDR1 KGHSH, CDR2 LQKENI. The CDR3 protein is CASSPDISGGGTEAFF. CDR3 in DNA: TGTGCCAGCTCACCAGATATTTCTGGGGGCGGCACTGAAGCTTTCTTT.

The chain couples TRBV28 to TRBJ2-5; TRBD2 aligns across 11 bases. Germline V gene sequence: CDR1 MDHEN, CDR2 SYDVKM. CDR3 length: 14 residues. V was pared by 7 bases and J by 4 bases, with 5 bases of the junction left unmatched. The CDR3 loop reads CASTLAGGGETQYF. For the CDR3, the DNA is TGTGCCAGCACGCTAGCGGGAGGAGGAGAGACCCAGTACTTC.

The chain joins TRBV12-3 or TRBV12-4 to TRBJ1-2, with TRBD1 as a possible D gene (5 bases). V lost 3 bases and J lost 8, with 13 bases in between. The CDR3 is 13 residues long. Here the CDR3 DNA reads TGTGCCAGCAGTTTGGGGGGGGATTGGGGCTACACCTTC. Translating it yields CASSLGGDWGYTF.